The 19 T cell receptor beta chains reported below all come from one sample, sequenced in a study of cytomegalovirus exposure and HLA in healthy donors. Clones were sequenced by immunoSEQ multiplex PCR, and TCRdb holds only the in-frame ones, with some missing. This sample has 300,000 or so clones, with approximately 88% found just once. The material sequenced was PBMCs. Receptors were obtained from a man aged 25-40 years in good health and CMV-seronegative.

The rearrangement links TRBV7-9 to TRBJ2-3, with 11 bases fitting TRBD2. V lost 0 bases to trimming and J lost 6 bases; unmatched junction nucleotides: 2. The germline V gene has CDR1 SEHNR and CDR2 FQNEAQ (reference sequence). The CDR3 loop spans 15 amino acids. CDR3 region: CASSLASGGADTQYF. The CDR3 DNA sequence: TGTGCCAGCAGCTTAGCTAGCGGGGGGGCCGATACGCAGTATTTT. Drawing the rest from reference TRBV7-9 and TRBJ2-3, the complete variable domain is DTGVSQNPRHKITKRGQNVTFRCDPISEHNRLYWYRQTLGQGPEFLTYFQNEAQLEKSRLLSDRFSAERPKGSFSTLEIQRTEQGDSAMYLCASSLASGGADTQYFGPGTRLTVL.

This clone was recorded only once. The V gene is TRBV6-5, the J gene TRBJ1-1, with TRBD1 matching over 7 bases. This CDR3 spans 15 amino acids. Looked up from germline, CDR1 is MNHEY and CDR2 is SVGAGI. Trimming took 0 bases from V and 3 from J; bases not matched to a gene: 4. Written as DNA, the CDR3 is TGTGCCAGCAGTTACTCCGGGGACAGTTACACTGAAGCTTTCTTT. It encodes CASSYSGDSYTEAFF.

This chain joins TRBV5-1 and TRBJ2-7, with 8 bases fitting TRBD1. CDR1 SGHRS and CDR2 YFSETQ come from the germline V gene. The CDR3 totals 15 residues. V lost 2 bases to trimming and J lost 3 bases; unmatched junction nucleotides: 7. Written as DNA, the CDR3 is TGCGCCAGCAGCTTATCGGACAGGGATTTCTACGAGCAGTACTTC. Protein sequence: CASSLSDRDFYEQYF.

The V gene is TRBV4-3, the J gene TRBJ2-7, with 11 bases fitting TRBD1. The CDR3 sequence is 15 residues long. Germline CDR1 and CDR2: LGHNA and YSLEER. V lost 1 base and J lost 3; bases outside the gene matches: 2. The DNA for the CDR3 is TGCGCCAGCAGCCAAGGGGACAGGGGGATCTACGAGCAGTACTTC. This codes for CASSQGDRGIYEQYF.

The rearrangement uses TRBV14 and TRBJ2-3, with D possibly being TRBD1 (5 bases). Trimming pared 3 bases from V and 2 bases from J, leaving 6 bases between. The germline V gene encodes CDR1 SGHDN and CDR2 FVKESK. The CDR3 sequence is 13 residues long. The DNA of the CDR3 is TGTGCCAGCAGCCACAGGGTCACAGATACGCAGTATTTT. This gives the protein CASSHRVTDTQYF.

The V gene is TRBV27, the J gene TRBJ1-2; 11 bases are shared with TRBD1. With 6 bases clipped from V and 3 bases from J, the junction kept 3 bases outside the gene matches. Per the germline V gene, CDR1 is MNHEY and CDR2 is SMNVEV (reference sequence). There are 14 residues in the CDR3. The CDR3 bases are TGTGCCAGCAGAGGGACAGGGGGGTACTATGGCTACACCTTC. It translates to CASRGTGGYYGYTF.

J is TRBJ2-7 and V is TRBV12-5, with 9 nucleotides matching TRBD1. V shed 1 base and J 5 bases; nucleotides not matched to a gene: 3. Germline V gene lookup returns CDR1 LGHNT and CDR2 FRNRAP. CDR3 length: 14 amino acids. In nucleotides, the CDR3 is TGTGCTAGTGGTTTGGGACAGGGGGTCGACGAGCAGTACTTC. This sequence encodes CASGLGQGVDEQYF. The full variable domain, rest sourced from reference TRBV12-5 and TRBJ2-7, is DARVTQTPRHKVTEMGQEVTMRCQPILGHNTVFWYRQTMMQGLELLAYFRNRAPLDDSGMPKDRFSAEMPDATLATLKIQPSEPRDSAVYFCASGLGQGVDEQYFGPGTRLTVT.

The CDR3 loop is CASQLPGVNYGYTF. In DNA, the CDR3 is TGTGCCAGTCAATTGCCCGGGGTAAACTATGGCTACACCTTC. This chain uses TRBV19 with TRBJ1-2; D not certain. The V gene lost 8 bases and the J gene lost 2 bases, with 15 bases spanning the gap. The CDR3 loop spans 14 amino acids. Per germline, CDR1 LNHDA and CDR2 SQIVND (reference sequence).

This clone showed up just once. The rearrangement uses TRBV7-2 and TRBJ2-7; D ambiguous. Germline V gene data show CDR1 as SGHTA and CDR2 as FQGNSA. Deletions cut 5 bases from V and 5 bases from J, with 7 bases between. This CDR3 has 11 amino acids. Here the CDR3 DNA reads TGTGCCAGCAGCAATAGCCACGAGCAGTACTTC. Protein sequence: CASSNSHEQYF.

As DNA, the CDR3 is TGTGCCAGCATTTCTCGAGGGATCAAGAATCAGCCCCAGCATTTT. Protein sequence: CASISRGIKNQPQHF. The chain joins TRBV6-1 to TRBJ1-5, with D uncertain. Per germline, CDR1 MNHNS and CDR2 SASEGT. Deletions cut 7 bases from V and 4 bases from J, with 17 bases between. The CDR3 contains 15 residues.

The rearrangement joins TRBV6-1 to TRBJ2-7, with TRBD1 matching over 8 bases. This CDR3 is built from 17 residues. Unmatched junction bases numbered 10, after V lost 2 bases and J lost 1 base. Germline V gene data show CDR1 as MNHNS and CDR2 as SASEGT. The CDR3 loop is CASSEPGQGLESYEQYF. The CDR3 nucleotides are TGTGCCAGCAGTGAACCCGGACAGGGATTAGAGTCCTACGAGCAGTACTTC.

The chain is built from TRBV29-1 and TRBJ2-7; D is unclear. Trimming took off 0 bases at V and 6 bases at J, with 9 bases between the two ends. This CDR3 comprises 12 residues. The germline V gene has CDR1 SQVTM and CDR2 ANQGSEA. The CDR3 region has the DNA TGCAGCGTTGAAGATTCACAGACCGAGCAGTACTTC. Translated, it gives CSVEDSQTEQYF.

The chain has TRBV7-8 and TRBJ2-5; 11 positions agree with TRBD2. The ends lost 2 bases at V and 5 bases at J; junction bases unmatched: 4. The germline V gene encodes CDR1 SGHVS and CDR2 FQNEAQ. The CDR3 runs to 15 residues. As DNA, the CDR3 is TGTGCCAGCAGCTTAACTAGCGGGGGAGGTGAGACCCAGTACTTC. Its protein product is CASSLTSGGGETQYF.

This clone was seen just once. J is TRBJ1-6 and V is TRBV5-8; D is unresolved. Germline loops: CDR1 SGHTS, CDR2 YDEGEE. The CDR3 spans 15 residues. Trimming shortened V by 7 bases and J by 0 bases, and 11 bases separated the two germline ends. The CDR3 nucleotides read TGTGCCAGCCTGGTGGGGAGCTCCTATAATTCACCCCTCCACTTT. It is translated as CASLVGSSYNSPLHF.

This chain links TRBV10-3 with TRBJ2-2, with a tentative D call TRBD1 (6 bases). The CDR3 spans 17 residues. Germline-derived CDR1 and CDR2 are ENHRY and SYGVKD. The V and J ends lost 4 bases and 2 bases respectively, with 17 bases between them. The chain's CDR3 is CAISAGMWDTNTGELFF. CDR3 nucleotide sequence: TGTGCCATCAGTGCAGGGATGTGGGACACTAACACCGGGGAGCTGTTTTTT.

The chain uses TRBV5-6 and TRBJ1-2; 8 bases are shared with TRBD1. The CDR3 is 14 residues long. The ends lost 4 bases at V and 10 bases at J; junction bases unmatched: 12. CDR1 and CDR2 from the germline V gene are SGHDT and YYEEEE. The CDR3 region is CASSLTGQGLAYTF. Here the CDR3 DNA reads TGTGCCAGCAGCCTAACCGGACAGGGTTTGGCCTACACCTTC.

The rearrangement links TRBV10-2 to TRBJ1-2; D perhaps matches TRBD1 (6 bases). This CDR3 is built from 15 residues. Germline CDR1 WSHSY, CDR2 SAAADI. Trimming removed 0 bases at V and 4 bases at J, with 12 bases between. The CDR3 sequence: CASSESGQGSYGYTF. For the CDR3, the DNA is TGCGCCAGCAGTGAGTCGGGTCAGGGGTCCTATGGCTACACCTTC.

The V call is TRBV9, the J call TRBJ2-5; 11 bases are a match to TRBD2. The V segment lost 4 bases and the J segment 4 bases; nucleotides outside the gene matches: 9. The V gene's germline CDR1 is SGDLS and CDR2 YYNGEE. The CDR3 is 16 amino acids. The CDR3 here is CASSIGTSGWGETQYF. Here the CDR3 DNA reads TGTGCCAGCAGCATCGGGACTAGCGGCTGGGGAGAGACCCAGTACTTC.

This chain uses TRBV7-2 with TRBJ1-5; no clear D. Germline CDR1 SGHTA, CDR2 FQGNSA. V was pared by 4 bases and J by 1 base, with 14 bases between. The CDR3 runs to 16 residues. The CDR3 sequence: CASSSTLPRSNQPQHF. The CDR3 region has the DNA TGTGCCAGCAGCTCCACTTTACCTAGGAGCAATCAGCCCCAGCATTTT.